This paragraph reports one T cell receptor beta chain. Its antigen is not identified. The data stem from a study of vaccination and CD4 T cells after COVID-19. Cultured CD4+ T-cell DNA underwent Oncomine TCR Beta short-read sequencing. TCRdb passed the PCR reads through MiXCR, listing each CDR3 protein once. The profile shows 15,000 to 20,000 distinct CDR3 sequences, less than 70% of them singletons. Treatment described: roughly 10-day PBMC culture with coronavirus spike peptide pools or control peptides (ViraFEST assay). The sequencing input was CD4+ T cells from blood, cultured in vitro. This sequence was found in a human donor who had recovered from COVID-19.

CDR3 amino acids: CASSYDAAPRKTQYF. The CDR3 bases are TGTGCCAGCAGTTACGATGCAGCGCCGCGGAAGACCCAGTACTTC. The V call is TRBV6-5, the J call TRBJ2-5; D is undetermined. The CDR3 is made up of 15 amino acids. The V end was cut by 2 bases, the J end by 6 bases, with 16 bases between. Germline CDR1 MNHEY, CDR2 SVGAGI.